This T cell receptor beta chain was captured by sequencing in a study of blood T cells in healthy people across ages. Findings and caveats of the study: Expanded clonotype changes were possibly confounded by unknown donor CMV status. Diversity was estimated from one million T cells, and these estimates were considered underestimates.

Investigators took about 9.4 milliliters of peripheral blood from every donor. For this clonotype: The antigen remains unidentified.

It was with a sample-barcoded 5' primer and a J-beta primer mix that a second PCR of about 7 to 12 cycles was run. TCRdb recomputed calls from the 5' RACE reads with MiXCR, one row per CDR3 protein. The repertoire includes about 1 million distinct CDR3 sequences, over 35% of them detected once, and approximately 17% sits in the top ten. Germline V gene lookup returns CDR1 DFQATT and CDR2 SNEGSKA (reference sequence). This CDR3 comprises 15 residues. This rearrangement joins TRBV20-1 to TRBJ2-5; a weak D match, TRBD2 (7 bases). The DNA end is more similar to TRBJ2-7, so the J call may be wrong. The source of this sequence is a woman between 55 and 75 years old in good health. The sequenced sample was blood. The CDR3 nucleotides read TGCAGTGCTAGAGATCAGGTCAGGGGAGGGGACGAGCAGTACTTC. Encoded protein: CSARDQVRGGDEQYF.